Listed here are 15 T cell receptor beta chains from one sample, sequenced in a study of long-term antiretroviral therapy in people with HIV. The immunoSEQ assay was v3.0, run at survey level. Data came from immunoSEQ multiplex PCR; TCRdb stores just in-frame clones and leaves some out. The sample lists 40,000 to 50,000 clones, about 95% occurring once. Sequencing used unsorted PBMCs, obtained about 9 years after starting antiretroviral therapy. The receptor source for this set is a man aged 30-40 years with HIV.

The rearrangement links TRBV19 to TRBJ1-2; TRBD1 might be the D (5 bases). CDR1 LNHDA and CDR2 SQIVND come from the germline V gene (reference sequence). The CDR3 totals 14 residues. Trimming took off 6 bases at V and 5 bases at J, with 16 bases between the two ends. The CDR3 bases are TGTGCCAGTAGACAGGAGGGCTTGGAATATGGCTACACCTTC. Amino acids: CASRQEGLEYGYTF.

This sequence joins TRBV30 and TRBJ2-2; maybe TRBD2 (6 bases). The V end lost 7 bases, the J end lost 5 bases, and 14 bases lay between the germline ends. CDR1 GTSNPN and CDR2 SVGIG come from the germline V gene (reference sequence). The CDR3 contains 13 residues. CDR3 nucleotides: TGTGCCTACGGGACTGTATCAACCGGGGAGCTGTTTTTT. Translated, it gives CAYGTVSTGELFF.

CDR3 in DNA: TGTGCCAGCAGCTCCGTAGCGGGAGAGACCCAGTACTTC. It yields the protein CASSSVAGETQYF. This sequence joins TRBV11-2 and TRBJ2-5, with TRBD2 matching 7 bases. Germline V gene data show CDR1 as SGHAT and CDR2 as FQNNGV. The CDR3 spans 13 residues. Trimming at V came to 4 bases and at J to 4 bases, leaving 3 bases not matched to a gene.

The sample holds one count of this clone. The chain has TRBV9 and TRBJ2-3; TRBD2 might be the D (6 bases). Germline V gene data show CDR1 as SGDLS and CDR2 as YYNGEE. V shed 2 bases and J shed 1 base, with 14 bases lying between them. The CDR3 extends over 16 amino acids. The CDR3 sequence is CASSVVGGEGTDTQYF. Here the CDR3 DNA reads TGTGCCAGCAGCGTGGTCGGGGGAGAGGGCACAGATACGCAGTATTTT.

The chain employs TRBV5-4 and TRBJ1-1; no definite D call. The CDR3 is 12 amino acids. The V gene lost 2 bases and the J gene lost 1 base, with 3 bases spanning the gap. Germline V CDR1 and CDR2: SGHNT, YYREEE (reference sequence). Here the CDR3 DNA reads TGTGCCAGCAGCTTCGGGAACACTGAAGCTTTCTTT. Amino acid sequence: CASSFGNTEAFF.

The CDR3 loop reads CASSLGPTEGQGYGYTF. CDR3 nucleotide sequence: TGTGCCAGCAGCTTAGGCCCTACAGAGGGTCAGGGCTATGGCTACACCTTC. The gene calls are TRBV7-3 and TRBJ1-2, with D possibly TRBD1 on 5 matching bases. The germline gives CDR1 SGHTA, CDR2 FQGTGA. The CDR3 spans 17 residues. Between the trimmed V and J ends, which lost 2 bases and 4 bases, there was a span of 20 bases. Supplemented by reference TRBV7-3 and TRBJ1-2, the full variable domain reads GAGVSQTPSNKVTEKGKYVELRCDPISGHTALYWYRQSLGQGPEFLIYFQGTGAADDSGLPNDRFFAVRPEGSVSTLKIQRTERGDSAVYLCASSLGPTEGQGYGYTFGSGTRLTVV.

The chain links TRBV2 to TRBJ2-2; D is undetermined. The CDR3 loop spans 13 amino acids. The V gene's germline CDR1 is SNHLY and CDR2 FYNNEI. Trimming took off 11 bases at V and 1 base at J, with 11 bases between the two ends. The CDR3 nucleotides read TGTGCCGTTTACCCGGGGAACACCGGGGAGCTGTTTTTT. Protein sequence: CAVYPGNTGELFF.

This clone was counted once. The chain couples TRBV19 to TRBJ1-6; 8 positions match TRBD1. The V segment lost 10 bases and the J segment 5 bases; nucleotides outside the gene matches: 7. In germline, CDR1 is LNHDA, CDR2 SQIVND (reference sequence). This CDR3 has 14 amino acids. Here the CDR3 reads CATRRDRNNSPLHF. The CDR3 DNA reads TGTGCCACCCGCCGGGACAGGAATAATTCACCCCTCCACTTT.

The chain carries TRBV5-1 and TRBJ2-3, with 9 bases identical to TRBD1. After removal of 5 bases from V and 4 bases from J, the junction contained 8 bases not matched to a gene. Looked up from germline, CDR1 is SGHRS and CDR2 is YFSETQ. The CDR3 contains 15 residues. CDR3 coding DNA: TGCGCCAGCAGAAACCGGGACAGGGAGTCAGATACGCAGTATTTT. Protein product: CASRNRDRESDTQYF.

The chain couples TRBV7-8 to TRBJ2-3; D gene unclear. Trimming pared 2 bases from V and 4 bases from J, leaving 10 bases between. CDR1 SGHVS and CDR2 FQNEAQ come from the germline V gene. This CDR3 comprises 14 residues. The CDR3 protein is CASSLSVGPDTQYF. The CDR3 nucleotides are TGTGCCAGCAGCTTATCGGTCGGACCAGATACGCAGTATTTT.

The chain employs TRBV5-6 and TRBJ1-4; D unclear. V was cut by 5 bases and J by 8 bases, with 13 bases left in between. CDR1 and CDR2 (germline): SGHDT, YYEEEE. The CDR3 covers 13 residues. Here the CDR3 reads CASSSETGEKLFF. DNA of the CDR3: TGTGCCAGCAGTTCGGAGACCGGCGAAAAACTGTTTTTT.

The V gene is TRBV7-3, the J gene TRBJ2-6; D is possibly TRBD2 (5 bases). Trimming shortened V by 5 bases and J by 3 bases, and 11 bases separated the two germline ends. Germline V gene sequence: CDR1 SGHTA, CDR2 FQGTGA. This CDR3 has 15 residues. The CDR3 coding sequence is TGTGCCAGCAGCCCCAGCGGTAGTGGGGCCAACGTCCTGACTTTC. Translation gives CASSPSGSGANVLTF.

V and J are TRBV15 and TRBJ1-4; TRBD1 is a possible D gene (5 bases). The CDR3 runs to 13 residues. Trimming pared 3 bases from V and 7 bases from J, leaving 9 bases between. Germline-derived CDR1 and CDR2 are LNHNV and YYDKDF (reference sequence). The CDR3 region has the DNA TGTGCCACCAGCAGGACAGTTAGTGAAAAACTGTTTTTT. Translated, it gives CATSRTVSEKLFF.

The gene calls are TRBV6-6 and TRBJ1-1; a possible D gene is TRBD1 (5 bases). The germline CDR1 and CDR2 sequences are MNHNY and SVGAGI (reference sequence). Trimming cost V 6 bases and J 0 bases, with 8 bases left between them. The CDR3 is 13 amino acids. CDR3 nucleotide sequence: TGTGCCAGCAGGGGGCTCCTGAACACTGAAGCTTTCTTT. Protein sequence: CASRGLLNTEAFF.

The chain couples TRBV6-6 to TRBJ1-4; D gene uncertain. The ends were cut back, 7 bases at V and 1 base at J, with 13 bases in the middle. CDR3 length equals 15 residues. Germline CDR1 reads MNHNY; CDR2 reads SVGAGI (reference sequence). CDR3 sequence reads: CASMQVGRTNEKLFF. The DNA of the CDR3 is TGTGCCAGCATGCAAGTGGGGAGAACTAATGAAAAACTGTTTTTT.